This T cell receptor beta chain came from a study of T cell changes during pregnancy in multiple sclerosis. CDR1 and CDR2 from the germline V gene are MNHEY and SMNVEV (reference sequence). The CDR3 is 16 residues long. The V end was cut by 0 bases, the J end by 1 base, with 13 bases between. Here immunoSEQ multiplex PCR was the method, and the copy in TCRdb shows in-frame clones only, minus some. Of under 95,000 clones listed, over 85% are singletons. The chain couples TRBV27 to TRBJ2-7; tentatively, D is TRBD2 (6 bases). Specimen: peripheral blood, collected in the second trimester of pregnancy. The TCR sequence derives from a female donor in good health, enrolled as a control in a pregnancy study. The CDR3: CASSLSPGVGSYEQYF. The CDR3 DNA sequence: TGTGCCAGCAGTTTATCGCCGGGAGTAGGGTCCTACGAGCAGTACTTC.